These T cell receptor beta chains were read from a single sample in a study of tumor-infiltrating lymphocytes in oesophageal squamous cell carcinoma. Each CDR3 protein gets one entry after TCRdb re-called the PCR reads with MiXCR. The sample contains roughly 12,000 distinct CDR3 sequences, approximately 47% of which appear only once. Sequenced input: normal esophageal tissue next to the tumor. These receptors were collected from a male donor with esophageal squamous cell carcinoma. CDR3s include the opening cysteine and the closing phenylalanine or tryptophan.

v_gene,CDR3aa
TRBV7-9,CASSRTSGAIDTQYF
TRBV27,CASSLSLGTPYEQYF
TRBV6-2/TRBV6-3,CASSYTRVEQYF
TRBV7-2,CASSLESRYNEQFF
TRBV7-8,CASSQPSSTDTDTQYF
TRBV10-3,CASGISGHQETQYF
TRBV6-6,CASSPGPDRAKQFF
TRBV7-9,CASSLGVGGGRETQYF
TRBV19,CASSMAGGNVQFF
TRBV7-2,CASSPSRETQYF
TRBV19,CASSPTGLETQYF
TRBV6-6,CASSYGGSNSPLHF
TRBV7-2,CASSLAFGLAGVGFF
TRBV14,CASSQDRMNSPLHF
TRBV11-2,CASSLRQGVSYEQYF
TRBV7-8,CASSLRDLTYEQYF
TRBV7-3,CASSLTAF
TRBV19,CASSIRERSPQETQYF
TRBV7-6,CASSYRYNEQFF
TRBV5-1,CASSTGQLNTGELFF
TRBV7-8,CASSLSGTSGRPDLDTQYF
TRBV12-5,CASGPSYTEAFF
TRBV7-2,CASSRDSLSYEQYF
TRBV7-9,CASSFNGGDTQYF
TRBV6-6,CASRSGTGRTQYF
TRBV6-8,CASRKDRAPYEQYF
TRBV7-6,CASSLATSGGVLSTDTQYF
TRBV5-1,CASSLSGRTIYNEQFF
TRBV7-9,CASSTKYNEQFF
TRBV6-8,CASSYRQGARGEQYF
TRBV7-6,CASSQGTLASSVTDTQFF
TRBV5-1,CASSARSAGGPANSYEQYF
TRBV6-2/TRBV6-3,CASRTPLGDYEQYF
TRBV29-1,CSVVSFTITDTQYF